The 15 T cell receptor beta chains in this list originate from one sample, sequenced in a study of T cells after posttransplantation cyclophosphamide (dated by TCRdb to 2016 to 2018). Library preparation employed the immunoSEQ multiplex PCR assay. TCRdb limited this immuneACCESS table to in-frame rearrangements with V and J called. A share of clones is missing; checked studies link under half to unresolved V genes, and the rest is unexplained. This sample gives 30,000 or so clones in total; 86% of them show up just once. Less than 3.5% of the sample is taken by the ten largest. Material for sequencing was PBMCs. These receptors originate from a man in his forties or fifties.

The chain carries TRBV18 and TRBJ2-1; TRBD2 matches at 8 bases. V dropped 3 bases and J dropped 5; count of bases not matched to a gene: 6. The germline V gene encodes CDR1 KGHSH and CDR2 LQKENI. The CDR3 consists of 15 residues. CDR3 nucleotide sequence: TGTGCCAGCTCACCTGGACTAGCCGGAGACAATGAGCAGTTCTTC. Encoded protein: CASSPGLAGDNEQFF.

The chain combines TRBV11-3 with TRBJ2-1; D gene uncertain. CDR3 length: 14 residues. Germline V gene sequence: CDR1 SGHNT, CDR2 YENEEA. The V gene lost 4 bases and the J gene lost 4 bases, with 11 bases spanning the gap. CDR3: CASSSSQEYNEQFF. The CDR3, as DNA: TGTGCCAGCAGCTCCTCCCAAGAGTACAATGAGCAGTTCTTC.

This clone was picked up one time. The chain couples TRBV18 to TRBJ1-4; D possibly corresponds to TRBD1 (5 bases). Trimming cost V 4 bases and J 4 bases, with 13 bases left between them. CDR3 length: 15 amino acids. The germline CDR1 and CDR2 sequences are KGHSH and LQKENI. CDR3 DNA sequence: TGTGCCAGCTCACTGACAGATTCCCATAATGAAAAACTGTTTTTT. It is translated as CASSLTDSHNEKLFF.

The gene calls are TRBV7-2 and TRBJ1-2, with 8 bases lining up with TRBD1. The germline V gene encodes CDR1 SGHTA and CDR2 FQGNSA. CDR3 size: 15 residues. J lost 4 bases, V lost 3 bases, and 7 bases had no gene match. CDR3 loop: CASSLVTQGAYGYTF. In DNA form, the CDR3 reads TGTGCCAGCAGCTTGGTGACCCAGGGGGCCTATGGCTACACCTTC.

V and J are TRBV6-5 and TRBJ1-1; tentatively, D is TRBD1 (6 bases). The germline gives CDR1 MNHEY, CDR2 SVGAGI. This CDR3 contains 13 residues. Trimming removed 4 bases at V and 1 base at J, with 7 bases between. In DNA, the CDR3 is TGTGCCAGCAGTTGGACAGCGAACACTGAAGCTTTCTTT. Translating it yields CASSWTANTEAFF.

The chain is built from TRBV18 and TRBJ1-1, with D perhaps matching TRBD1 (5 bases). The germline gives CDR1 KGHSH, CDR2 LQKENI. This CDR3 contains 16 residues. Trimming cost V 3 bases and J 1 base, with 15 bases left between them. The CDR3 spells CASSPTGPPQNTEAFF. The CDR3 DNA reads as TGTGCCAGCTCACCCACAGGCCCCCCCCAGAACACTGAAGCTTTCTTT.

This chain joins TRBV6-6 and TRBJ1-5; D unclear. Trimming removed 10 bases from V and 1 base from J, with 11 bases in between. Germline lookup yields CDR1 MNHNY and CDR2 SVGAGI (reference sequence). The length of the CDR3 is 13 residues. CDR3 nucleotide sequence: TGTGCCACTAGCCCGGGGAGCAATCAGCCCCAGCATTTT. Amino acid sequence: CATSPGSNQPQHF.

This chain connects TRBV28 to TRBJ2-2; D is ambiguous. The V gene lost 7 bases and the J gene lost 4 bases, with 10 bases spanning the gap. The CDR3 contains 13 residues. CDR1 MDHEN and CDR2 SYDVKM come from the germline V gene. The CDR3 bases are TGTGCCAGCAAAACGGGTTTCACCGGGGAGCTGTTTTTT. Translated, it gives CASKTGFTGELFF.

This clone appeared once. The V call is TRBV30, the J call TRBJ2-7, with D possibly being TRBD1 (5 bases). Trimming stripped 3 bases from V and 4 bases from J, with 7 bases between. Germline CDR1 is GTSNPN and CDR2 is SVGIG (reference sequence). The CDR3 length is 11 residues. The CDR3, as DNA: TGTGCCTGGAGCAGGGTGTACGAGCAGTACTTC. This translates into CAWSRVYEQYF. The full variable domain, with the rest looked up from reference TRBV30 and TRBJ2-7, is SQTIHQWPATLVQPVGSPLSLECTVEGTSNPNLYWYRQAAGRGLQLLFYSVGIGQISSEVPQNLSASRPQDRQFILSSKKLLLSDSGFYLCAWSRVYEQYFGPGTRLTVT.

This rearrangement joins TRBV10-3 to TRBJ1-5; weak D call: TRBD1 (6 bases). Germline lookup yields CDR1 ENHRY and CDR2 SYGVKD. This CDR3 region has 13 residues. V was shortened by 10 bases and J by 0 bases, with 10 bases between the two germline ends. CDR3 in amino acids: CATTDSSNQPQHF. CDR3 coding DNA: TGTGCCACGACGGACAGTAGCAATCAGCCCCAGCATTTT.

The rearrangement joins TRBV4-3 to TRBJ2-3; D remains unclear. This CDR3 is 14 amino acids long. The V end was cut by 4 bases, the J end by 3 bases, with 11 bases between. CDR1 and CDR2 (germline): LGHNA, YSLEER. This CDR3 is CASSLSYATDTQYF. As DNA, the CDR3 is TGCGCCAGCAGCCTATCCTACGCGACAGATACGCAGTATTTT.

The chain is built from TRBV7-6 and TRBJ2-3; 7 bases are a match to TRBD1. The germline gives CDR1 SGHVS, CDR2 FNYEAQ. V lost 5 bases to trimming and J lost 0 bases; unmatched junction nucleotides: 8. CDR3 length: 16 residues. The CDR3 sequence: CASSPEGQTSTDTQYF. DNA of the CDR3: TGTGCCAGCAGCCCAGAGGGACAGACTAGCACAGATACGCAGTATTTT. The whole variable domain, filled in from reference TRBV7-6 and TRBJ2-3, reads GAGVSQSPRYKVTKRGQDVALRCDPISGHVSLYWYRQALGQGPEFLTYFNYEAQQDKSGLPNDRFSAERPEGSISTLTIQRTEQRDSAMYRCASSPEGQTSTDTQYFGPGTRLTVL.

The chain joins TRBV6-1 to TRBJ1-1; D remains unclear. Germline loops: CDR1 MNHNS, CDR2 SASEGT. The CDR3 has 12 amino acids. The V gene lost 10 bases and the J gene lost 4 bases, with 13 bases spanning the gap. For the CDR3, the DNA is TGTGCCATATCCTTTGAGGGCACTGAAGCTTTCTTT. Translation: CAISFEGTEAFF.

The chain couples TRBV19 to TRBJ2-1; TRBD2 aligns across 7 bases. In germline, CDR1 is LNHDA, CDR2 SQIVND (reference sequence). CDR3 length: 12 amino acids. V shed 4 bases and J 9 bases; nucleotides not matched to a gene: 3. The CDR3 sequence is CASSRGGSEQFF. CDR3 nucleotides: TGTGCCAGTAGTAGGGGGGGTAGTGAGCAGTTCTTC. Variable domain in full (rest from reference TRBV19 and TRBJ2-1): DGGITQSPKYLFRKEGQNVTLSCEQNLNHDAMYWYRQDPGQGLRLIYYSQIVNDFQKGDIAEGYSVSREKKESFPLTVTSAQKNPTAFYLCASSRGGSEQFFGPGTRLTVL.

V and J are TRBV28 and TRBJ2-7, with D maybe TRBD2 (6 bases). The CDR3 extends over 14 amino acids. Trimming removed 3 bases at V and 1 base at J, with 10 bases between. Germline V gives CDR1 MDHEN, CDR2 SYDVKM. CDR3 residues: CASSFPSGSYEQYF. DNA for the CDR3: TGTGCCAGCAGTTTCCCGAGCGGGTCCTACGAGCAGTACTTC.